This is a list of T cell receptor beta chains from one sample in a study of shared clonotypes between healthy human individuals. Repertoires were generated with immunoSEQ multiplex PCR, while TCRdb's copy carries only in-frame clones and drops some. The sample records a few million clones, approximately 90% being singletons. The specimen sequenced was naive CD4+ T cells from PBMCs. These TCRs come from a man aged 18-30 years in good health. Some clones in this sample may be carry-over from other donors' samples. The CDR3 runs from the conserved cysteine through the conserved F or W. The D gene is left open where the match is weak. Clone size is not always given. Where it is, it says once, few, many or a class for expanded clones.

>TRBV5-1|-|TRBJ1-4|-
TGCGCCAGCAGCTTGGGGCAGGGCATTGAAAAACTGTTTTTT
CASSLGQGIEKLFF
>TRBV28|-|TRBJ1-1|-
TGTGCCAGCAAAAAGGAGGTTGGGAACACTGAAGCTTTCTTT
CASKKEVGNTEAFF
>TRBV4-1|-|TRBJ2-5|TRBD2
TGCGCCAGCAGCCAAGACCGGACTAGCGGAGGGGAGACCCAGTACTTC
CASSQDRTSGGETQYF
>TRBV18|once|TRBJ1-3|-
TGTGCCAGCTCACGAGGAGGGGAGGGAAACACCATATATTTT
CASSRGGEGNTIYF
>TRBV5-1|-|TRBJ2-7|TRBD2
TGCGCCAGCAGCTACACGGGACTAGCATCCTACGAGCAGTACTTC
CASSYTGLASYEQYF
>TRBV6-5|-|TRBJ1-1|TRBD1
TGTGCCAGCAGATCAGGGGGCGAAGGGTGGACTGAAGCTTTCTTT
CASRSGGEGWTEAFF
>TRBV6-9|-|TRBJ2-1|-
TGTGCCAGCAGTGAAAACAGGGCCCCTCACAATGAGCAGTTCTTC
CASSENRAPHNEQFF
>TRBV19|-|TRBJ1-2|-
TGTGCCAGTAGTATTGCCGGGGCCGGGGGCTATGGCTACACCTTC
CASSIAGAGGYGYTF
>TRBV28|-|TRBJ2-7|TRBD1
TGTGCCAGCAGGGGGACAGGGGCCCACCCCCACTTC
CASRGTGAHPHF
>TRBV27|-|TRBJ2-7|-
TGTGCCAGCAGTCTAATACCCGGAGGCTCCTACGAGCAGTACTTC
CASSLIPGGSYEQYF
>TRBV27|-|TRBJ2-1|TRBD2
TGTGCCAGCAGCCGAGGACGGACTAGTAGTGGCAATGAGCAGTTCTTC
CASSRGRTSSGNEQFF
>TRBV18|-|TRBJ1-5|TRBD1
TGTGCCAGCTCACGGGGACAGGTTGGCAATCAGCCCCAGCATTTT
CASSRGQVGNQPQHF
>TRBV7-2|-|TRBJ2-5|-
TGTGCCAGCACCCTTGGGGGGTTCCAAGAGACCCAGTACTTC
CASTLGGFQETQYF
>TRBV18|-|TRBJ2-3|TRBD2
TGTGCCAGCTCACCGGCTAGCGGGGGCACAGATACGCAGTATTTT
CASSPASGGTDTQYF
>TRBV28|-|TRBJ2-3|TRBD1
TGTGCCAGCAGTTGGGGACAGGGGGCAGATACGCAGTATTTT
CASSWGQGADTQYF
>TRBV7-9|-|TRBJ2-1|-
TGTGCCAGCAGTCAACTTGGGACCCAGAATGAGCAGTTCTTC
CASSQLGTQNEQFF
>TRBV21-1|-|TRBJ1-1|-
TGTGCCAGCAGCCCCGAGAGGACAGGGGATCGTCTACCGGAAGCTTTCTTT
CASSPERTGDRLPEAFF
>TRBV7-2|-|TRBJ1-1|-
TGTGCCAGCCTCAAAACCGGGTGGACGGCTACTGAAGCTTTCTTT
CASLKTGWTATEAFF
>TRBV5-1|-|TRBJ2-2|TRBD2
TGCGCCAGCAGCCCGGTTCACACTAGCGGGACGATCTTGGGCGGGGAGCTGTTTTTT
CASSPVHTSGTILGGELFF
>TRBV5-1|-|TRBJ2-5|-
TGCGCCAGCAGCGGCGGGACAGAAGAGACCCAGTACTTC
CASSGGTEETQYF
>TRBV5-1|-|TRBJ2-6|-
TGCGCCAGCAGCTTGGTCAACTCTGGGGCCAACGTCCTGACTTTC
CASSLVNSGANVLTF
>TRBV18|-|TRBJ2-3|-
TGTGCCAGCTCACCCCCCCGCGCCGGATGGACAGATACGCAGTATTTT
CASSPPRAGWTDTQYF
>TRBV5-4|-|TRBJ1-2|-
TGTGCCAGCAGCTTGGCCTCTCCCAGGGGAGGGAATGGCTACACCTTC
CASSLASPRGGNGYTF
>TRBV7-3|-|TRBJ2-7|-
TGTGCCAGCAGCGCAACCGGGACACCCGCCGAGCAGTACTTC
CASSATGTPAEQYF
>TRBV29-1|-|TRBJ2-2|-
TGCAGCGTGAGGCAGGGGGGGAACACCGGGGAGCTGTTTTTT
CSVRQGGNTGELFF
>TRBV30|-|TRBJ2-7|TRBD1
TGTGCCTGGAGTGCGGGACAGGGGGCCTACTACGAGCAGTACTTC
CAWSAGQGAYYEQYF
>TRBV7-9|-|TRBJ2-1|-
TGTGCCACCCCGGGGAGGGGGCGGGGTGAGCAGTTCTTC
CATPGRGRGEQFF
>TRBV6-6|-|TRBJ2-7|-
TGTGCCAGCAGACCCCCATCCGGGGAGAGGTACGAGCAGTACTTC
CASRPPSGERYEQYF
>TRBV2|-|TRBJ2-1|TRBD2
TGTGCCAGCAGTGAAGTAGCGGGAGGTGCCAATGAGCAGTTCTTC
CASSEVAGGANEQFF
>TRBV6-1|-|TRBJ2-7|TRBD1
TGTGCCAGCAGTGTAAACCGGGACAGGGTTGTTTACGAGCAGTACTTC
CASSVNRDRVVYEQYF
>TRBV2|once|TRBJ2-7|-
TGTGCCGGGCGAAAGGAGGGGGGTTCCTACGAGCAGTACTTC
CAGRKEGGSYEQYF
>TRBV5-4|-|TRBJ2-5|-
TGTGCCAGCAGCCAGGCCACAGGGTCCCAGTACTTC
CASSQATGSQYF
>TRBV7-9|-|TRBJ2-3|-
TGTGCCAGCAGCCTAAATTATCAGACTAGTAGGGATACGCAGTATTTT
CASSLNYQTSRDTQYF
>TRBV6-4|-|TRBJ2-1|-
TGTGCCAGCAACTGGAATGAGCAGTTCTTC
CASNWNEQFF
>TRBV28|-|TRBJ1-1|TRBD1
TGTGCCAGCAGTGTACAGGGGAAAGGAGCTTTCTTT
CASSVQGKGAFF
>TRBV5-5|-|TRBJ1-4|-
TGTGCCAGCAGCCCCCGTTTTCGGGGCGAAAAACTGTTTTTT
CASSPRFRGEKLFF
>TRBV9|-|TRBJ2-1|-
TGTGCCAGCAGCGCCACACCATCGCCTACCTACAATGAGCAGTTCTTC
CASSATPSPTYNEQFF
>TRBV28|-|TRBJ2-7|-
TGTGCCAGTCGTGATGGGGGTTCGTCCGAGCAGTACTTC
CASRDGGSSEQYF
>TRBV6-5|-|TRBJ1-5|-
TGTGCCAGCAGTTACTCGTTCTCTAGCAATCAGCCCCAGCATTTT
CASSYSFSSNQPQHF
>TRBV5-4|once|TRBJ2-7|-
TGTGCCAGCAGCTTGGCCGGAGGGCCCACCTCCTACGAGCAGTACTTC
CASSLAGGPTSYEQYF
>TRBV30|-|TRBJ1-6|-
TGTGCCTGGAGCATTTGGAAACAGGGTGGTTCACCCCTCCACTTT
CAWSIWKQGGSPLHF